The source of this TCR beta chain is a study of beta chain features in type 1 diabetes. Only a few counts were recorded for this clone. The J segment lost 5 bases and the V segment lost 4 bases, leaving 5 bases of the junction unmatched. The germline V gene encodes CDR1 MNHEY and CDR2 SMNVEV (reference sequence). This CDR3 has 14 amino acids. The entirety of the isolated RNA underwent reverse transcription, so expressed TCRB transcripts were sequenced. Sequenced by immunoSEQ multiplex PCR; TCRdb stores in-frame clones only, minus some. The data hold fewer than 200,000 clones, with 13% observed a single time.

V usage is TRBV27 and J usage is TRBJ2-5; 9 bases align to TRBD1. Sequencing used central memory CD4+ T cells from blood. The sequence was obtained from a woman between 18 and 29 years old in good health. The CDR3 spells CASSSGTGRETQYF. CDR3 nucleotides: TGTGCCAGCAGTTCAGGGACAGGGAGGGAGACCCAGTACTTC.